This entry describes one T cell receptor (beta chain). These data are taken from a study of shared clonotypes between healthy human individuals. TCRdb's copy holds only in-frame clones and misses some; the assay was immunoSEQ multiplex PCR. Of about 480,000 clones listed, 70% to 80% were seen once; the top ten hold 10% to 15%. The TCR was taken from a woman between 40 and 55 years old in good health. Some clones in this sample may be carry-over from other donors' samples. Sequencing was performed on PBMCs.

The CDR3 sequence: CAWRDTSYEQYF. CDR3 in DNA: TGTGCCTGGAGGGACACCTCCTACGAGCAGTACTTC. The chain links TRBV30 to TRBJ2-7, with D maybe TRBD1 (5 bases). Germline values: CDR1 GTSNPN, CDR2 SVGIG (reference sequence). The CDR3 contains 12 residues. V dropped 3 bases and J dropped 0 bases, with 6 bases sitting between them.